This record looks at one T cell receptor beta chain sequence and its context. Its antigen remains unidentified. The sample belongs to a study of blood T cells in healthy people across ages. Trimming removed 6 bases from V and 6 bases from J; junction bases left unmatched: 12. The CDR3 is made up of 16 amino acids. Study-wide results and limits: Expanded clonotype changes were possibly confounded by unknown donor CMV status.

Primed by a sample-barcoded 5' primer and a J-beta primer mix, a second PCR proceeded for roughly 7 to 11 cycles. Via MiXCR, TCRdb re-called the 5' RACE reads, giving one row per CDR3 protein. The table lists about 1.7 million distinct CDR3 sequences, 28% of them singletons. Sequencing was performed on blood. V gene TRBV6-7 combines with J gene TRBJ2-7, with 12 bases identical to TRBD2. TRBV6-7 is an ORF, and what it does is uncertain. The receptor's source is a woman aged 25 to 45 in good health. The CDR3 is CASRTRTSGKVVEQYF. DNA for the CDR3: TGTGCCAGCAGAACCCGGACTAGCGGGAAAGTAGTCGAGCAGTACTTC.